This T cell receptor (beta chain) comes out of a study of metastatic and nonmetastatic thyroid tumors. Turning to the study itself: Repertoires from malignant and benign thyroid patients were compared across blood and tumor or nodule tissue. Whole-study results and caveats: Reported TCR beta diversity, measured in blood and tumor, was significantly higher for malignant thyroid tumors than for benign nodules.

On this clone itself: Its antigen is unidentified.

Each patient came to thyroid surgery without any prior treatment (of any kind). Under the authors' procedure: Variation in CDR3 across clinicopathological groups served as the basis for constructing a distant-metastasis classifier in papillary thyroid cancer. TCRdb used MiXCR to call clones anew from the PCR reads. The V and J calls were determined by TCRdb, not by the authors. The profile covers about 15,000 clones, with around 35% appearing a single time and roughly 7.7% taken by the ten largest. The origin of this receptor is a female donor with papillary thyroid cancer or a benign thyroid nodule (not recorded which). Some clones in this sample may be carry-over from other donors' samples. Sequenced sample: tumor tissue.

The CDR3 loop reads CASSSPGTGSWYQEWQYF. Here the CDR3 DNA reads TGTGCCAGCAGCTCCCCGGGGACAGGGTCGTGGTACCAAGAGTGGCAGTACTTC. The gene calls are TRBV11-1 and TRBJ2-5; 9 bases match TRBD1. J was trimmed by 11 bases and V by 4 bases; bases with no gene match: 23. The germline gives CDR1 SGHAT, CDR2 FQDESV (reference sequence). The CDR3 has 18 residues.